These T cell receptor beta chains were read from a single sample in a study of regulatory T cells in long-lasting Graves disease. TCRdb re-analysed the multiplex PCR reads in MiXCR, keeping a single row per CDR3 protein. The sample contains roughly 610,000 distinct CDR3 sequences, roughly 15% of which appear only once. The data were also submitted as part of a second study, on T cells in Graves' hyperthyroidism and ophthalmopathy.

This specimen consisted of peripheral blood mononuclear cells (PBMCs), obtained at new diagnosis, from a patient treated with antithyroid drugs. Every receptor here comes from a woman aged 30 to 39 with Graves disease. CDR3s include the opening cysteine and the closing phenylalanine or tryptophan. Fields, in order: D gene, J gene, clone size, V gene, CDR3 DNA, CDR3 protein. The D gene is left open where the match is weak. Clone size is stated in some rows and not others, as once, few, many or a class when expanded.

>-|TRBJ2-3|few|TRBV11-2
TGTGCCAGCAGCGCCCAGCAGTCTACGCAGTATTTT
CASSAQQSTQYF
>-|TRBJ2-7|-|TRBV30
TGTGCCTGGAGTAAGGCATCCCGGCTGTACTTC
CAWSKASRLYF
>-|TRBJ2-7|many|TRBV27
TGTGCCAGCAGTACACTAAACCGTAACGAGCAGTACTTC
CASSTLNRNEQYF
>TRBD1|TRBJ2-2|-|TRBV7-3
TGTGCCAGCAGCTTCAGGGGGCACACCGGGGAGCTGTTTTTT
CASSFRGHTGELFF
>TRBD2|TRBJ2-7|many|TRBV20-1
TGCAGTGCTAGAGAGGGACTAGCGGGGGGCCCCTACGAGCAGTACTTC
CSAREGLAGGPYEQYF
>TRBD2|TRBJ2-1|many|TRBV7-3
TGTGCCAGCAGCGCTAGCGGGAGCTATGAGCAGTTCTTC
CASSASGSYEQFF
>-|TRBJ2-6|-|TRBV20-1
TGCAGTGCTAGCCGGGACGGAAGCTCTGGGGCCAACGTCCTGACTTTC
CSASRDGSSGANVLTF
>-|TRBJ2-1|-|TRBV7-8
TGTGCCAGCAGCCTGGGACGGGGCCCGGGGAATGAGCAGTTCTTC
CASSLGRGPGNEQFF
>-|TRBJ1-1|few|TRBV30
TGTGCCTGGAGTGTGGGGAGCAAGGTTACTGAAGCTTTCTTT
CAWSVGSKVTEAFF
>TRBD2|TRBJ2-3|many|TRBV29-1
TGCAGCGTACGCGGGAGGACCACAGATACGCAGTATTTT
CSVRGRTTDTQYF
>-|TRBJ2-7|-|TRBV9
TGTGCCAGCAGCGTAGACGGCTCCATAAGCTCCTACGAGCAGTACTTC
CASSVDGSISSYEQYF
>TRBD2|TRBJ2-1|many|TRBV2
TGTGCCAGCAGTACCCGGACTAGCGGGTACTCCTACAATGAGCAGTTCTTC
CASSTRTSGYSYNEQFF
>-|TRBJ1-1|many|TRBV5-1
TGCGCCAGCAAAAAAGGGGGAGTGGACACTGAAGCTTTCTTT
CASKKGGVDTEAFF
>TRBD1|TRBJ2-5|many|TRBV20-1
TGCAGTGCTGGAGAGACAGGGATGAAGACCCAGTACTTC
CSAGETGMKTQYF
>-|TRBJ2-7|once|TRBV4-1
TGCGCCAGCAGCCAAGGGGGCGGGCTTCGGTACGAGCAGTACTTC
CASSQGGGLRYEQYF
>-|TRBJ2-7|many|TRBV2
TGTGCCAGCAGTGAAGTAGATTTACGGTTCGAGCAGTACTTC
CASSEVDLRFEQYF
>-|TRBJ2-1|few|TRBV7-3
TGTGCCAGCAGCCTAGGGGGCGGGGTCACCTACAATGAGCAGTTCTTC
CASSLGGGVTYNEQFF
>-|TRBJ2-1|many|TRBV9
TGTGCCAGCAGCGTAGTGAGGGGGGCCTCGTTTTACAATGAGCAGTTCTTC
CASSVVRGASFYNEQFF
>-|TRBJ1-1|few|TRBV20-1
TGCAGTGCTATTCGAGGTGTCACGAACACTGAAGCTTTCTTT
CSAIRGVTNTEAFF
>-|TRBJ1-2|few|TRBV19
TGTGCCAGTACCCTGACAAGAGACTATGGCTACACCTTC
CASTLTRDYGYTF
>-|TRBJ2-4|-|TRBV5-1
TGCGCCAGCAGCTTGGTGGAGAAAGCCGAAAACATTCAGTACTTC
CASSLVEKAENIQYF
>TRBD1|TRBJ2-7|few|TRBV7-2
TGTGCCAGCAGCGGCCGGGACAGGGGGCAGGGTGAGCAGTACTTC
CASSGRDRGQGEQYF
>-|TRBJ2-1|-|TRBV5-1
TGCGCCAGCGGAGGGGACTTATCAACAAATGAGCAGTTCTTC
CASGGDLSTNEQFF
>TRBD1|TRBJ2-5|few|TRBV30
TGTGCCTGGCGACAGGGACGGGAGACCCAGTACTTC
CAWRQGRETQYF
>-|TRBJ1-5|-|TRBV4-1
TGCGCCAGCAGCCAAGTCGAGGGATTAATATATCGGCCCCAGCATTTT
CASSQVEGLIYRPQHF
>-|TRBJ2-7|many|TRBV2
TGTGCCAGCGGAGCAGCAGACTACGAGCAGTACTTC
CASGAADYEQYF
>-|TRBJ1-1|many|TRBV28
TGTGCCAGCACGACAGTTAACACTGAAGCTTTCTTT
CASTTVNTEAFF
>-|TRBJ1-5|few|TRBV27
TGTGCCAGCAGCGGGAGCCTGTTGGGTCAGCCCCAGCATTTT
CASSGSLLGQPQHF
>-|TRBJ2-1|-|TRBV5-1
TGCGCCAGCAGCCCCTGGACAGCAGTTCTGGATGAGCAGTTCTTC
CASSPWTAVLDEQFF
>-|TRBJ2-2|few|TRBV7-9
TGTGCCGGACAGACGACGGGGGGCACCGGGGAGCTGTTTTTT
CAGQTTGGTGELFF
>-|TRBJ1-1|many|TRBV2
TGTGCCAGCTGGTCGGACAGACCCACTGAAGCTTTCTTT
CASWSDRPTEAFF
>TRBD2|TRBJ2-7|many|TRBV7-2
TGTGCCAGCAGCAATGTAGCGGGAGGGCCTGACGAGCAGTACTTC
CASSNVAGGPDEQYF
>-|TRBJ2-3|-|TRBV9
TGTGCCAGCAGCGTAGAAACAGCTACAGATACGCAGTATTTT
CASSVETATDTQYF
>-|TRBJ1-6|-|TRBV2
TGTGCCAGCAGGGACAGCCCAAATTCACCCCTCCACTTT
CASRDSPNSPLHF
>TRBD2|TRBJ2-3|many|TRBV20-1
TGCAGTGCTCCAGGACTAGCGGCACTCACAGATACGCAGTATTTT
CSAPGLAALTDTQYF
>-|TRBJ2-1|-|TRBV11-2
TGTGCCAGCAGCTCACCTCTTCGGGGGACAAGGGTATACAATGAGCAGTTCTTC
CASSSPLRGTRVYNEQFF
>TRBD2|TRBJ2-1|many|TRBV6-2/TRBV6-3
TGTGCCAGCAGGGCCGGGACTAGGAGGTCCAATGAGCAGTTCTTC
CASRAGTRRSNEQFF
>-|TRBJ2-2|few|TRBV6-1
TGTGCCACCGGGTGGTGGGTTTCGAACACCGGGGAGCTGTTTTTT
CATGWWVSNTGELFF
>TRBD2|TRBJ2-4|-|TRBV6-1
TGTGCCAGCAGTGGGAGCGGGAGGGCCACAGGAGCCAAAAACATTCAGTACTTC
CASSGSGRATGAKNIQYF
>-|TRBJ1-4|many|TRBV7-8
TGTGCCAGCAGCTTATTGCCAGGGTCAACTAATGAAAAACTGTTTTTT
CASSLLPGSTNEKLFF
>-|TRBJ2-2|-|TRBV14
TGTGCCAGCAGCCAAGAACGGTTTACCGGGGAGCTGTTTTTT
CASSQERFTGELFF
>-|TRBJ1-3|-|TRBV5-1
TGCGCCAGCAGACCCGCAGAGATCTCTGGAAACACCATATATTTT
CASRPAEISGNTIYF
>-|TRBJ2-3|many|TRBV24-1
TGTGCCACCAGTGGGACAGCCACCACAGATACGCAGTATTTT
CATSGTATTDTQYF
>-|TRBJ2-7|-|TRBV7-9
TGTGCCAGCAGCTTGCCCCGCTACGAGCAGTACTTC
CASSLPRYEQYF
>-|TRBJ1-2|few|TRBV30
TGTGCCTGGGCTCAGGGATTTCTGGCTGGCTACACCTTC
CAWAQGFLAGYTF
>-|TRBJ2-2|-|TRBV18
TGTGCCAGCTCACCTCCGGGAAAAGCGAACACCGGGGAGCTGTTTTTT
CASSPPGKANTGELFF
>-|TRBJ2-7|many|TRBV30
TGTGCCTGGATCGGAGGGCCCTACGAGCAGTACTTC
CAWIGGPYEQYF
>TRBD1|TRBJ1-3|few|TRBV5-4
TGTGCCAGCAGCCCGAAGGGACAGGGAGGTACAGGATTAGGAAACACCATATATTTT
CASSPKGQGGTGLGNTIYF
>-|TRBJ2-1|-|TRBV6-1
TGTGCCAGCAGTGAAGGAGGAATTATCTTC
CASSEGGIIF
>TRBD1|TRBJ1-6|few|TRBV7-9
TGTGCCAGCAGCTTAGGGGACAGGTTTAATTCACCCCTCCACTTT
CASSLGDRFNSPLHF